This TCR beta chain comes out of a study of T cell responses to AZD1222 COVID-19 vaccine (dated by TCRdb to the early 2020s). In terms of the full investigation: A total of 233 trial participants underwent TCR sequencing, of whom under 220 had received two doses of AZD1222 and some 25 had received two doses of the MenACWY control vaccine. Trial participants were enrolled by age into subgroups of 18-55, 56-69 and 70-plus years, and around 150, 28 and 57 TCR-sequenced participants, respectively, were included in these subgroups.

The CDR3 regions of human TCRbeta chains were subjected to immunosequencing. Concerning the study's data processing: Repertoire TCRs were matched against a reference library of SARS-CoV-2-specific TCRs generated with the MIRA antigen-specificity platform. Breadth was defined as the fraction of unique TCRs that were SARS-CoV-2-associated, and depth was defined as the fraction of total T cells that were SARS-CoV-2-associated. Using the MIRA data, each spike-specific TCR was assigned both to the spike region to which the TCR was reactive and to a CD4 or CD8 class. Log10-transformed breadth and depth values were compared by one-way ANOVA with Sidak's multiple comparisons tests. As stored in TCRdb, this immuneACCESS dataset retains in-frame rearrangements with V and J assigned. A fraction of the clones does not appear; measured against another copy, unresolved V genes explain less than half of the discrepancy, and the remainder lacks a known reason. The V and J calls and the clone size are those of that table, but D and trimming were determined from the DNA. The sample includes about 100,000 clones, with approximately 86% observed a single time. The ten largest clones take up about 3.1% of the sample.

Including cysteine and phenylalanine, the CDR3 has 14 amino acids. Only CDR3 DNA remains: 42 bases, in frame from the first base. From a lookup of the germline V gene, CDR1 and CDR2 are MNHEY and SVGAGI. Relative to germline, V is missing 6 bases and J is missing 4 bases, with 7 bases of the junction outside any gene match. The sample's time point, from its label and the paper: about 28 days (+/-7) after the second vaccine dose. Sample treatment or condition, as interpreted from the label and publication: meningococcal conjugate vaccine given as trial control. Vaccinee samples were obtained from the UK trials COV001 and COV002, which included a single-blind randomized controlled phase 2/3 trial of AZD1222 (ChAdOx1 nCoV-19) in healthy adults. For TCRbeta chain sequencing, PBMC samples from trial participants were taken at day 0 and at day 28 after the second dose. The study at large found these results: Conclusions about previously exposed vaccinees are limited because only six or seven AZD1222 recipients were SARS-CoV-2 seropositive at baseline. CD4 TCRs associated with the vaccine covered the entire spike protein, and the dominant responses were in regions 160-218 and 743-854. Reportedly, close to half of the unique spike-specific TCRs recognized epitopes lying outside the regions that are mutated in the B.1.351 and B.1.1.7 variants. Most participants were white British and females outnumbered males, and the authors suggested that clonal diversity may have been underestimated. The 56-69-year group was small, and its depth increase did not reach significance, likely because of low power. After two AZD1222 doses, both the breadth and the depth of spike-specific TCRs were significantly higher than at day 0 and than in MenACWY recipients. Because no day 14 peak-response samples were available, the repertoires could be characterized only after the peak T cell response.

A note on this clone: Its antigen remains undetermined. No much larger clone exists at a distance of one base, and base qualities are not known.

The TCR originated in an adult who received the MenACWY meningococcal vaccine as a control. Sample: peripheral blood, taken 28 days after the second dose of the MenACWY control vaccine. The V and J segments used are TRBV6-5 and TRBJ1-1; 8 middle bases align to TRBD1. The DNA sequence is as follows: TGTGCCAGCAGCCAACAGGGGGGAGCCACTGAAGCTTTCTTT. The encoded protein is CASSQQGGATEAFF.